This T cell receptor beta chain was recorded in a study of T cells in Graves' hyperthyroidism and ophthalmopathy. This CDR3 contains 13 residues. Germline CDR1 is SNHLY and CDR2 is FYNNEI. V shed 6 bases, J shed 10 bases, and the junction held 6 bases outside the gene matches. Stable disease denoted Graves' hyperthyroidism without ophthalmopathy progression within 18 months. Exclusion followed for patients with uncontrolled infection, other autoimmune disease, pregnancy or lactation. Diagnoses used clinical symptoms, serum thyroxine and TRAb, thyroid ultrasound and orbital computed tomography. Template material for amplifying TCR beta CDR3 regions consisted of RNA transcripts. The TCR CDR3 was amplified in a first-round RT-PCR using the HTBI primer set. TCRdb used MiXCR to reprocess the multiplex PCR reads, holding one entry per CDR3 protein. The table includes under 650,000 distinct CDR3 sequences, around 15% detected once.

Many counts were recorded for this clonotype. The sequence was obtained from a woman under 40 with Graves' hyperthyroidism. The sequenced sample consisted of blood. The chain uses TRBV2 and TRBJ2-1; 10 bases are a match to TRBD2. The CDR3 is CASSSTSGIEQFF. DNA of the CDR3: TGTGCCAGCAGCTCCACTAGCGGGATCGAGCAGTTCTTC.